This T cell receptor (beta chain) was identified during a study of preoperative IRX-2 immunotherapy in early breast cancer. Clones were read by immunoSEQ multiplex PCR, and TCRdb kept only the in-frame ones, dropping some. In the table there are some 35,000 clones, roughly 80% of which are singletons. The treatment is: preoperative locoregional IRX-2 cytokine immunotherapy. Germline V lookup: CDR1 MNHGY, CDR2 SAAAGT. The CDR3 runs to 14 residues. V lost 6 bases and J lost 2; bases outside the gene matches: 6. The specimen was lymph node tissue, collected after IRX-2 immunotherapy. The J gene is TRBJ1-2, the V gene TRBV6-8; 7 bases are shared with TRBD1. This receptor was identified in a human donor with breast cancer. CDR3 residues: CASRRTGQNYGYTF. The CDR3 nucleotides read TGTGCCAGCAGAAGAACGGGACAGAACTATGGCTACACCTTC.